This record concerns one T cell receptor beta chain sequence. Its antigen remains unknown. The data were taken from a study of cytomegalovirus exposure and HLA in healthy donors. Primers for the PCR totalled 60 Vbeta and 13 Jbeta. The repertoire was sequenced with immunoSEQ multiplex PCR; TCRdb's copy has only in-frame clones and lacks some. The sample gives 120,000 to 150,000 clones, approximately 81% of which show up once; 2% to 2.5% is in the top ten. Germline loops: CDR1 SGHRS, CDR2 YFSETQ. This CDR3 comprises 16 residues. With 6 bases clipped from V and 5 bases from J, the junction kept 14 bases outside the gene matches. Whole-study results and caveats: A later analysis reported that several of the most significant clusters appeared to be linked to common viral pathogens, among them Epstein-Barr virus. An observed cluster of highly shared sequence variants was recorded as a likely sequencing artifact. Some V segments could not be told apart, so they were left out, TRBV6-2 and TRBV6-3 among them.

This sequence joins TRBV5-1 and TRBJ2-5, with TRBD2 matching 9 bases. The sequence was obtained from a boy aged 2 to 10 in good health and CMV-seronegative. The sequencing sample was made of PBMCs. The CDR3, as DNA: TGCGCCAGCATGACTCGTCCGGGACTAGCTGTGGAGACCCAGTACTTC. It is translated as CASMTRPGLAVETQYF.